The clone carrying this TCR beta chain was counted many times. Individual cDNA molecules received unique molecular identifiers. Each CDR3 protein gets one entry after TCRdb re-called the 5' RACE reads with MiXCR. The table has tens of thousands of distinct CDR3 sequences, more than 10% seen once. This sample is part of a study of early T cells in non-severe SARS-CoV-2 infection. The sample consisted of whole blood. This clonotype originated in an adult who was a healthcare worker with PCR-confirmed SARS-CoV-2 infection or an uninfected control (not recorded which).

The CDR3 DNA sequence: TGTGCCAGCAGTTTTGAGAGCACACCTCCGTTTTTT. Amino acid sequence: CASSFESTPPFF. The J gene is TRBJ1-4, the V gene TRBV28; no clear D. V dropped 3 bases and J dropped 16 bases, with 15 bases sitting between them. The length of the CDR3 is 12 residues. Per germline, CDR1 MDHEN and CDR2 SYDVKM.